This record covers a single TCR beta chain. This record comes from a study of blood T cell repertoires in COVID-19. The data were produced by immunoSEQ multiplex PCR, yet TCRdb's version contains in-frame clones alone and is incomplete. The table has roughly 220,000 clones, roughly 84% seen once. This CDR3 has 15 residues. Trimming took 3 bases from V and 5 from J; bases not matched to a gene: 9. The germline CDR1 and CDR2 sequences are SGDLS and YYNGEE. The sample comprised peripheral blood. The chain links TRBV9 to TRBJ2-7; the match to TRBD1 covers 9 bases. The sequence was collected from a woman aged 55-75 years who had recovered from COVID-19. The CDR3 DNA sequence: TGTGCCAGCAGCGGAGGGGGGACAGGGCCGAACGAGCAGTACTTC. Translated, it gives CASSGGGTGPNEQYF.